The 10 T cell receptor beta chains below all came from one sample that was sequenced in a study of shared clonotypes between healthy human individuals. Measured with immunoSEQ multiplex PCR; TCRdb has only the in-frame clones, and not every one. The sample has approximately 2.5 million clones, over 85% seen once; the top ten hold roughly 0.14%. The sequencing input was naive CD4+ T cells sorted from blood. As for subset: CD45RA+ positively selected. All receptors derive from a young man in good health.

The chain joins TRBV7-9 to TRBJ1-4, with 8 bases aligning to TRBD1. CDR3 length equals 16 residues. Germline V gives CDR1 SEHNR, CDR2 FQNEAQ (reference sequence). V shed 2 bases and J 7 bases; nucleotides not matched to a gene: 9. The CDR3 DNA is TGTGCCAGCAGCTTATGGCTGGACAGGGATCGTGAAAAACTGTTTTTT. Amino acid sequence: CASSLWLDRDREKLFF.

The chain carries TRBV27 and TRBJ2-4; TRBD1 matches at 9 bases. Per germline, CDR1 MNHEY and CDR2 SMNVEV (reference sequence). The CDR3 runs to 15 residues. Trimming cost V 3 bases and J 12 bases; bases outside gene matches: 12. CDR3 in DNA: TGTGCCAGCAGTTTTGGGACAGGGCCCTCAAATGCTCAGTACTTC. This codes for CASSFGTGPSNAQYF.

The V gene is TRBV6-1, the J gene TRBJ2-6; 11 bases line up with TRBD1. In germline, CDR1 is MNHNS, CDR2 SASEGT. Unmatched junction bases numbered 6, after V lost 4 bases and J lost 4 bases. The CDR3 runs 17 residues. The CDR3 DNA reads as TGTGCCAGCAGTGGGTGGGACAGGGGGGCCGGGGCCAACGTCCTGACTTTC. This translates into CASSGWDRGAGANVLTF.

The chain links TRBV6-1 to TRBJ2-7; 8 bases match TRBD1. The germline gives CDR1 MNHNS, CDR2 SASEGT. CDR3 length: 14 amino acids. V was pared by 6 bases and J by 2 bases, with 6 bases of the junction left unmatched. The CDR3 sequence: CASSRTGSTYEQYF. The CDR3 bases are TGTGCCAGCAGCCGGACAGGGAGTACCTACGAGCAGTACTTC.

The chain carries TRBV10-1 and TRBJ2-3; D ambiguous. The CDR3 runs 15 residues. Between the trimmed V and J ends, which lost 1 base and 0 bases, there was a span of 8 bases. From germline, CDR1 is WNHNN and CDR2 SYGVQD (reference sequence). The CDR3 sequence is CASSEFRPSTDTQYF. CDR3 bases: TGCGCCAGCAGTGAGTTTCGCCCTAGCACAGATACGCAGTATTTT.

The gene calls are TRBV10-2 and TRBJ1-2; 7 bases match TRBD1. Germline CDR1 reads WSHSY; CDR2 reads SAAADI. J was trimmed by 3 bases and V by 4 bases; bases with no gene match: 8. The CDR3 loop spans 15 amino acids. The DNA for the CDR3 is TGCGCCAGCAGTGGCCAGACAGGGCACCACTATGGCTACACCTTC. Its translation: CASSGQTGHHYGYTF.

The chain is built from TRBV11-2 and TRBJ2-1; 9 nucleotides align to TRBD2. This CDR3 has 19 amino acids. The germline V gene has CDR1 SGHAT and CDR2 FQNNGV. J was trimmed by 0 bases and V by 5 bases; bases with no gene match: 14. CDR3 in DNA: TGTGCCAGCAGCCCACCTAGAGGACTAGCGCGATACTCCTACAATGAGCAGTTCTTC. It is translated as CASSPPRGLARYSYNEQFF.

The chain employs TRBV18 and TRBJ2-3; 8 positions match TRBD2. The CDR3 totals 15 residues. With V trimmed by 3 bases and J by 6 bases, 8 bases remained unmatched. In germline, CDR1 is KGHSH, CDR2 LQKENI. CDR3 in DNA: TGTGCCAGCTCACCTCCACCGGGGGGGTTGGATACGCAGTATTTT. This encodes CASSPPPGGLDTQYF.

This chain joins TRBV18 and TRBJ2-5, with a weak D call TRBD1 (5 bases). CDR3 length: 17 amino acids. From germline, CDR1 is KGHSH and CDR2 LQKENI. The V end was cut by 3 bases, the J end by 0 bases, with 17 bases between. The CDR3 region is CASSPSRSQANQETQYF. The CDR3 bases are TGTGCCAGCTCACCCTCCCGTTCACAGGCGAACCAAGAGACCCAGTACTTC. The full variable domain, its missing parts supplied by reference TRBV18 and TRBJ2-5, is NAGVMQNPRHLVRRRGQEARLRCSPMKGHSHVYWYRQLPEEGLKFMVYLQKENIIDESGMPKERFSAEFPKEGPSILRIQQVVRGDSAAYFCASSPSRSQANQETQYFGPGTRLLVL.

DNA of the CDR3: TGTGCCACCAGCAGAATCACAGGGTCTAACTATGGCTACACCTTC. Translation gives CATSRITGSNYGYTF. J is TRBJ1-2 and V is TRBV15, with a weak D call TRBD1 (6 bases). Trimming left V 2 bases short and J 0 bases short, with 10 bases between. Germline V CDR1 and CDR2: LNHNV, YYDKDF (reference sequence). The CDR3 consists of 15 residues.